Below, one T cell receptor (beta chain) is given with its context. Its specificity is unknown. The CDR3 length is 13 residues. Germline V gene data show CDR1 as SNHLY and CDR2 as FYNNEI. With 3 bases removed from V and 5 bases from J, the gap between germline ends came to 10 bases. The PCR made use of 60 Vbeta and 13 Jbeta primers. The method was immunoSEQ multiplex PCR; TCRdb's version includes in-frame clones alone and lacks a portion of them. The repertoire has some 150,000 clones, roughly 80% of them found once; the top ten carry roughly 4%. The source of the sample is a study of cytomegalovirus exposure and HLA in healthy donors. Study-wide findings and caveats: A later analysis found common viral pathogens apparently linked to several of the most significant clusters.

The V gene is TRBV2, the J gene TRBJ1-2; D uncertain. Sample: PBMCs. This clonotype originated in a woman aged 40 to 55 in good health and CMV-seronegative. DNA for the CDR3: TGTGCCAGCAGTGAGGGCGGGGTTTATGGCTACACCTTC. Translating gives CASSEGGVYGYTF.